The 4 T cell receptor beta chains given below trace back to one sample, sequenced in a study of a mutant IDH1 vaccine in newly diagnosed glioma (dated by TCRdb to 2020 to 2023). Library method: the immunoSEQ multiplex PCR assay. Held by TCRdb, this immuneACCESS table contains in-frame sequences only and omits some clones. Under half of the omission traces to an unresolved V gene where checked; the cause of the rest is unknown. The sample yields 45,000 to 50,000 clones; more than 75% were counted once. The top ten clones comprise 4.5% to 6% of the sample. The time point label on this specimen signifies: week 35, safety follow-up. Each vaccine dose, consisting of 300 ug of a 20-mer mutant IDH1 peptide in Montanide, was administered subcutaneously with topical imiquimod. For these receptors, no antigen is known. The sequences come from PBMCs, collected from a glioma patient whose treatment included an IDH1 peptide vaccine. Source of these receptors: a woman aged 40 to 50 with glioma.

This CDR3 reads CASSLAGYPEGYTF. CDR3 coding DNA: TGCGCCAGCAGCTTGGCCGGCTACCCGGAGGGCTACACCTTC. V and J are TRBV5-1 and TRBJ1-2; D gene ambiguous. V lost 0 bases to trimming and J lost 8 bases, with 14 bases between them. The CDR3 extends over 14 amino acids. Germline V lookup: CDR1 SGHRS, CDR2 YFSETQ.

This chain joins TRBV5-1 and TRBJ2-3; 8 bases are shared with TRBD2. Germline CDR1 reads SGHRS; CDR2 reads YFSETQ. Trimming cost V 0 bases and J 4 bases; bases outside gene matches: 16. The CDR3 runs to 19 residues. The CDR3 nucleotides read TGCGCCAGCAGCTTGGAGCCCCCGCTAGGAGGCGGGAGGCCAGATACGCAGTATTTT. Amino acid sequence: CASSLEPPLGGGRPDTQYF.

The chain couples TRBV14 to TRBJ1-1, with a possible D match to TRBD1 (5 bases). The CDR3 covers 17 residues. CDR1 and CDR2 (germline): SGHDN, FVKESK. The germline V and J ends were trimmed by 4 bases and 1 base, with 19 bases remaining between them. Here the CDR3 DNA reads TGTGCCAGCAGCCCCGGGGGGTTAATCTATTCGAACACTGAAGCTTTCTTT. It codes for CASSPGGLIYSNTEAFF. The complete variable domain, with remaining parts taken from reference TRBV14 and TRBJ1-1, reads EAGVTQFPSHSVIEKGQTVTLRCDPISGHDNLYWYRRVMGKEIKFLLHFVKESKQDESGMPNNRFLAERTGGTYSTLKVQPAELEDSGVYFCASSPGGLIYSNTEAFFGQGTRLTVV.

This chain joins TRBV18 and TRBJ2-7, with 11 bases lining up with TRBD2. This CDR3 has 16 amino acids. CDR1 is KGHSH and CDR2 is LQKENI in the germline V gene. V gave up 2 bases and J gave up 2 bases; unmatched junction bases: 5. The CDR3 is CASSPKLSGRAYEQYF. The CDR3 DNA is TGTGCCAGCTCACCAAAACTTAGCGGGAGGGCCTACGAGCAGTACTTC.